This is a list of T cell receptor beta chains from one sample in a study of glioma-infiltrating T cells. TCRdb re-derived calls from the multiplex PCR reads in MiXCR, one entry per CDR3 protein. The sample has under 150,000 distinct CDR3 sequences; roughly a quarter are singletons. Specimen: glioma tissue, nonneoplastic brain tissue, or PBMCs (not recorded which). All receptors come from a human donor with low-grade glioma or glioblastoma, undergoing nonglioma brain surgery, or in good health (not recorded which). Each CDR3 is given with its conserved first and last residue. Each record gives: clone size, J gene, D gene, V gene, CDR3 protein, CDR3 DNA. The D gene is left open where the match is weak. Some rows have no size entry. The others give once, few or many, or a class for an expanded clone.

many	TRBJ1-5	-	TRBV7-9	CASSFSLGNQPQHF	TGTGCCAGCAGTTTCTCCCTTGGCAATCAGCCCCAGCATTTT
few	TRBJ2-1	-	TRBV2	CASSEDGYNEQFF	TGTGCCAGCAGTGAGGACGGGTACAATGAGCAGTTCTTC
-	TRBJ1-2	-	TRBV29-1	CSAFREGYLYGYTF	TGCAGCGCCTTCCGGGAGGGATACCTTTATGGCTACACCTTC
-	TRBJ1-5	-	TRBV24-1	CATYFPNQPQHF	TGTGCCACCTATTTCCCTAATCAGCCCCAGCATTTT
-	TRBJ1-4	-	TRBV7-9	CASSLSARQSDNEKLLF	TGTGCCAGCAGCTTAAGCGCCCGACAGTCAGATAATGAAAAACTGCTTTTT
-	TRBJ2-1	TRBD2	TRBV7-9	CASSRSGLAGGYSYNEQFF	TGTGCCAGCAGCCGCTCGGGACTAGCGGGGGGGTACTCCTACAATGAGCAGTTCTTC
-	TRBJ2-1	TRBD2	TRBV7-9	CASSNGTRLFSEQFF	TGTGCCAGCAGCAACGGGACTAGGCTTTTCAGTGAGCAGTTCTTC
many	TRBJ1-2	-	TRBV28	CASSSRGANYGYTF	TGTGCCAGCAGTTCACGAGGGGCCAACTATGGCTACACCTTC
-	TRBJ2-3	TRBD2	TRBV7-6	CASSLSPAGVSDTQYF	TGTGCCAGCAGCTTATCCCCAGCGGGGGTTTCGGATACGCAGTATTTT
many	TRBJ1-1	-	TRBV27	CASISGANTEAFF	TGTGCCAGCATCAGTGGAGCGAACACTGAAGCTTTCTTT
few	TRBJ2-2	-	TRBV19	CASNPWRSTGELFF	TGTGCCAGTAACCCTTGGAGGTCCACCGGGGAGCTGTTTTTT
many	TRBJ2-1	-	TRBV6-2/TRBV6-3	CASSYSIWYAEQFF	TGTGCCAGCAGTTACTCGATTTGGTACGCTGAGCAGTTCTTC
-	TRBJ1-1	-	TRBV18	CASSPPLLELNTEAFF	TGTGCCAGCTCACCACCGTTATTGGAGCTGAACACTGAAGCTTTCTTT
many	TRBJ2-3	-	TRBV9	CASSPSRGYTDTQYF	TGTGCCAGCAGCCCTTCACGGGGGTACACAGATACGCAGTATTTT
few	TRBJ1-2	-	TRBV7-9	CASSLETIRYKGYTF	TGTGCCAGCAGCTTAGAGACGATAAGATATAAAGGCTACACCTTC
-	TRBJ2-1	TRBD2	TRBV6-4	CASSRTSGGPYEQFF	TGTGCCAGCAGTCGGACTAGCGGGGGGCCATATGAGCAGTTCTTC
many	TRBJ1-3	-	TRBV28	CASTEGPSGNTIYF	TGTGCCAGCACGGAGGGGCCCTCTGGAAACACCATATATTTT
-	TRBJ1-1	-	TRBV7-9	CMVRVNTEALF	TGCATGGTTAGAGTGAACACTGAAGCTCTCTTT
-	TRBJ2-5	-	TRBV7-2	CASSLDGGPGVNQYF	TGTGCCAGCAGCTTAGATGGGGGCCCCGGCGTGAACCAGTACTTC
many	TRBJ1-5	TRBD1	TRBV20-1	CSAKGQVNSNQPQHF	TGCAGTGCCAAGGGACAGGTTAATAGCAATCAGCCCCAGCATTTT
-	TRBJ1-1	TRBD1	TRBV6-1	CASSAGQGKINTEAFF	TGTGCCAGCAGCGCTGGACAGGGAAAAATTAACACTGAAGCTTTCTTT
few	TRBJ1-3	TRBD1	TRBV20-1	CSAERQGARTIYF	TGCAGTGCGGAAAGACAGGGGGCCCGCACCATATATTTT
-	TRBJ2-1	-	TRBV27	CASSKPPTEKNYNEQFF	TGTGCCAGCAGTAAGCCCCCCACAGAGAAAAACTACAATGAGCAGTTCTTC
-	TRBJ1-3	-	TRBV7-9	CASSLGPGLNTIYF	TGTGCCAGCAGCTTAGGGCCAGGGCTAAACACCATATATTTT
few	TRBJ2-1	TRBD2	TRBV12-3/TRBV12-4	CASSLVAGLGNEQFF	TGTGCCAGCAGTCTTGTAGCGGGCCTCGGCAATGAGCAGTTCTTC
medium-sized	TRBJ1-2	-	TRBV20-1	CSATPQGSYGYTF	TGCAGTGCTACACCCCAGGGTAGCTATGGCTACACCTTC
-	TRBJ2-1	TRBD1	TRBV7-9	CASSFGQGSYNEQFF	TGTGCCAGCAGCTTCGGACAGGGATCCTACAATGAGCAGTTCTTC
few	TRBJ2-3	-	TRBV28	CASMTGGPDTQYF	TGTGCCAGCATGACCGGGGGCCCAGATACGCAGTATTTT
-	TRBJ1-1	-	TRBV20-1	CGLTDLNTEAFF	TGCGGCCTGACAGACCTAAACACTGAAGCTTTCTTT
-	TRBJ1-1	TRBD1	TRBV10-3	CAIRTGLTNTEAFF	TGTGCCATCAGGACAGGGCTAACGAACACTGAAGCTTTCTTT
-	TRBJ1-1	TRBD1	TRBV6-1	CASRFRDRPPTEAFF	TGTGCCAGCAGGTTCCGGGACAGGCCACCGACCGAAGCTTTCTTT
-	TRBJ2-2	-	TRBV11-1	CASSFLLSPGELFF	TGTGCCAGCAGCTTTTTACTGAGTCCAGGGGAGCTGTTTTTT
many	TRBJ1-1	-	TRBV6-1	CASSSRRDGEAFF	TGTGCCAGCAGTTCCCGACGAGACGGTGAAGCTTTCTTT
-	TRBJ2-3	TRBD2	TRBV6-1	CASSKRKLAGSTDTQYF	TGTGCCAGCAGTAAAAGAAAGCTAGCGGGAAGCACAGATACGCAGTATTTT
-	TRBJ1-1	-	TRBV12-3/TRBV12-4	CASSKQAQSGGTEAFF	TGTGCCAGCTCTAAACAGGCTCAATCGGGTGGCACTGAAGCTTTCTTT
-	TRBJ2-6	-	TRBV3-1	CASSQVASGANVLTF	TGTGCCAGCAGCCAAGTCGCCTCTGGGGCCAACGTCCTGACTTTC